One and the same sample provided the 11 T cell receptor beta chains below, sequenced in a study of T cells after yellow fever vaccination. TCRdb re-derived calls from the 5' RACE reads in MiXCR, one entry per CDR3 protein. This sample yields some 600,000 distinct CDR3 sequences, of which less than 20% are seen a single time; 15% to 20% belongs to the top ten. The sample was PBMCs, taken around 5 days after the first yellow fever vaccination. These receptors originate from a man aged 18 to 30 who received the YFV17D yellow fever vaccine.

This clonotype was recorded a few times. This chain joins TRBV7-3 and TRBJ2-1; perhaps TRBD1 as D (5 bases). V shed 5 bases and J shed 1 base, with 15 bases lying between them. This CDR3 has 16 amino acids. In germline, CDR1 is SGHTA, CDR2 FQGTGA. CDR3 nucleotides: TGTGCCAGCAGCCCCTTAGGGGCCGGGTCCTACAATGAGCAGTTCTTC. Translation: CASSPLGAGSYNEQFF.

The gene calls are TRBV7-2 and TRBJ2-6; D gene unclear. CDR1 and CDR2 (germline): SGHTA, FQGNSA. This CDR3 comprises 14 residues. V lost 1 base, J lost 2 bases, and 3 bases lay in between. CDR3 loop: CASSLDPGANVLTF. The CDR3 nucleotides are TGTGCCAGCAGCTTAGATCCTGGGGCCAACGTCCTGACTTTC.

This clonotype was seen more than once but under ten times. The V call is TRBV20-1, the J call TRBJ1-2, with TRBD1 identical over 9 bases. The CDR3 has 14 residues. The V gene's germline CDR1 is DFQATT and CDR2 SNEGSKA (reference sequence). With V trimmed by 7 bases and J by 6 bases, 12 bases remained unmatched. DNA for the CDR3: TGCAGTGTGGTTCCGGGACAGGGATTCGATGGCTACACCTTC. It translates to CSVVPGQGFDGYTF.

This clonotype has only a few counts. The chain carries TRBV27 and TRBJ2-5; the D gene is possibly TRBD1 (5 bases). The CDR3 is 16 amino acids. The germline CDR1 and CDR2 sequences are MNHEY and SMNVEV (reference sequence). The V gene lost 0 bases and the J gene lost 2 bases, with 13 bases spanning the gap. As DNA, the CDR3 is TGTGCCAGCAGTTTATCCCGGTGGGGCCGTCAAGAGACCCAGTACTTC. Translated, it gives CASSLSRWGRQETQYF.

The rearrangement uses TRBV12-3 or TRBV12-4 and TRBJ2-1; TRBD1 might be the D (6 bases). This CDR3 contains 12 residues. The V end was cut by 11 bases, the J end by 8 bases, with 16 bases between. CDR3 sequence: CASTGFHYEQFF. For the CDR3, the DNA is TGTGCCTCAACAGGGTTCCACTATGAGCAGTTCTTC.

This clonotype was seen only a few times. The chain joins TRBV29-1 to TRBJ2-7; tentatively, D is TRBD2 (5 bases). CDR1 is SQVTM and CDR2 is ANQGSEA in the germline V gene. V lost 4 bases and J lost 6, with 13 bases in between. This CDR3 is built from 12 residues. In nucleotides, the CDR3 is TGCAGCGTTGCTTACGGGAACGGCGAGCAGTACTTC. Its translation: CSVAYGNGEQYF.

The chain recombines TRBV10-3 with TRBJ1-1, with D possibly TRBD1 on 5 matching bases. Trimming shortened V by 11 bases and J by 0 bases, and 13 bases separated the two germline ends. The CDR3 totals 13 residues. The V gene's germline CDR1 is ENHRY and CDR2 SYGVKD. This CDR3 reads CASQTAMNTEAFF. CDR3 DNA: TGTGCCTCCCAGACAGCCATGAACACTGAAGCTTTCTTT.

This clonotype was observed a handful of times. CDR3 sequence: CSVGGQGGGYTF. The CDR3 DNA follows: TGCAGCGTTGGAGGACAGGGGGGAGGCTACACCTTC. The chain couples TRBV29-1 to TRBJ1-2; 10 bases line up with TRBD1. CDR3 length: 12 amino acids. The V gene end was trimmed by 4 bases and the J gene end by 8 bases; junction bases not matched to a gene: 4. CDR1 and CDR2 from the germline V gene are SQVTM and ANQGSEA.

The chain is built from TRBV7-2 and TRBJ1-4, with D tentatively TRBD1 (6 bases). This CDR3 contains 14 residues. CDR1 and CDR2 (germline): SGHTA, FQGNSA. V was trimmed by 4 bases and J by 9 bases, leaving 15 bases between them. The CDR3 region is CASSSGMGTQKLFF. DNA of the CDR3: TGTGCCAGCAGCTCAGGGATGGGGACACAAAAACTGTTTTTT.

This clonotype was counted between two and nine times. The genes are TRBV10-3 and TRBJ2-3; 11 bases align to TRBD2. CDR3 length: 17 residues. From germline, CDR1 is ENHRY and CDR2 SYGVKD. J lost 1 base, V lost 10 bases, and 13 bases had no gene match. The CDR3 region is CATGSGGARRGTDTQYF. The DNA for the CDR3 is TGTGCCACCGGTAGCGGGGGGGCCCGTCGGGGCACAGATACGCAGTATTTT.

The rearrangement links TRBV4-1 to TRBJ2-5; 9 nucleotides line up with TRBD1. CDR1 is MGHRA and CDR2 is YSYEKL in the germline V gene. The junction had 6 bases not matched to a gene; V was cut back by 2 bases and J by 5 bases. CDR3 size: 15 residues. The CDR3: CASSQRGQGWETQYF. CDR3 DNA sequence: TGCGCCAGCAGCCAAAGGGGACAGGGATGGGAGACCCAGTACTTC.